A single T cell receptor (beta chain) is shown here with its context. This clone was seen a few times. What antigen it recognizes has not been identified. The junction departs from germline at one end; a sequencing error may be responsible. The germline V gene (reference sequence) sets CDR1 to SSHAT and CDR2 to FNYEAQ. The CDR3 goes from the cysteine to the phenylalanine over 17 residues. The only DNA kept is the CDR3, 51 bases in frame from the first base. In total, 600 or so healthy bone marrow donors made up the cohort. At the time of sampling, every cohort member was nominally healthy, though immune exposures that went unrecorded were likely present. The donor was CMV seropositive and was included in the group of 250 to 300 seropositive cohort members. A peripheral blood sample was collected from each donor, and TCR beta sequencing was performed on peripheral blood mononuclear cells. The Qiagen DNeasy Blood Extraction Kit was used to extract genomic DNA from the blood cell samples.

Receptor libraries were prepared by the immunoSEQ multiplex PCR assay. The multiplex PCR relied on a mix of 60 forward primers for TCR Vbeta segments and 13 reverse primers for TCR Jbeta segments. Amplification of the CDR3 region of rearranged TCR beta genes was performed with a multiplex PCR assay on genomic DNA. The amplified TCR beta libraries were sequenced on the Illumina HiSeq System as 87-base-pair reads. The study's processing was this. Across the roughly 700 repertoires, a later analysis counted 80 million or so unique TCR beta chains, approximately 12 million of which were shared by at least two donors. Raw reads were error-corrected and collapsed into unique sequences by a nearest-neighbor algorithm in which closely related sequences were merged to remove PCR and sequencing errors. To assign V, D and J gene segments, CDR3 sequences were aligned to IMGT reference sequences. Each retained sequence needed at least a six-nucleotide match to both a V gene segment and a J gene segment. A rearrangement counted as productive if the CDR3 had no stop codons and remained in frame with V and J, and every other rearrangement counted as non-productive. CDR3 was defined by IMGT convention, running from the second conserved V-encoded cysteine to the conserved J-encoded phenylalanine. Sequences without an unambiguous match to a single V gene segment were excluded from the earlier analysis of 500 to 700 of the donors. In an earlier analysis of approximately 590 of the donors, V segments were called functional above 56.7% productive rearrangements and were called segregating when the between-donor standard deviation exceeded 5%. A statistical classification framework was built for diagnosing cytomegalovirus status from the catalog of TCR beta chain sequences. V and J gene assignment, in a later analysis, came from comparing TCR nucleotide sequences with IMGT/GENE-DB human TR gene sequences. The TCRdist pipeline was used in a later analysis to assign CDR3 sequences and most-parsimonious VDJ recombination scenarios. In a later analysis, every TCR beta chain was defined by the combination of its CDR3 amino acid sequence and its V-gene family, and reads without a unique V-gene family were dropped. A later analysis removed nearly 600 highly shared, low-generation-probability nucleotide sequences to deal with suspected cross-contamination and a sequencing artifact. A later analysis calculated a clonal expansion index for each public chain from normalized within-repertoire ranks of inferred template counts. Generation probabilities in a later analysis came from a VDJ recombination model fitted to out-of-frame rearrangements, and those results were checked against IGoR. In a later analysis, hypergeometric tests were used to score TCR-TCR, TCR-HLA and TCR-CMV co-occurrence, with a repertoire-size bias correction applied to TCR pairs. False discovery rates were estimated in a later analysis by permuting HLA or CMV assignments 20 times. In a later analysis, co-occurring TCRs were grouped using DBSCAN, with TCRdist sequence similarity added in when clustering inside HLA-allele-positive subsets. Co-occurrence clustering excluded repertoires with fewer than 30,000 or more than 120,000 public chains, plus five with anomalous nucleotide sharing. Drawn from immuneACCESS, this table holds only the in-frame rearrangements with V and J called that TCRdb kept. Clones are partly lost; checked studies trace under half to an unresolved V gene and leave the rest unexplained. V and J calls and clone size are as listed in that table; D and trimming were resolved from the DNA. The sample yields over 75,000 clones; roughly 80% were counted once. The ten largest clones capture about 7% of the sample.

This entry belongs to a study of cytomegalovirus exposure and HLA in healthy donors (dated by TCRdb to about 2017). Background on the whole study: An earlier analysis of approximately 550 of the donors reported approximately 290 Gb of sequence data and some 100 million unique TCR beta sequences from 190 million or so T cells. The study aimed to test whether cataloging public T cell receptors could reveal signatures of past pathogen exposure. An earlier analysis of approximately 580 of the donors used high-throughput TCR beta sequencing to judge whether each TCR beta V gene segment behaved as functional or pseudogenic. Rather than using new phenotypic data, the later analysis identified candidate immune exposures from TCR beta sequences and from how often those sequences occurred across donors. The number of donors typed differed by locus, with roughly 629-640 for A, B, C, DRB1 and DQB1, around 520 for DQA1, 606 for DPA1, and about 450 for DPB1. In addition to the first cohort of hundreds of subjects, a separate validation cohort of some 120 different subjects was used. In a later genetic analysis, genome-wide SNP genotypes for about three fifths of the roughly 670 donors were used, and that subset was treated as a discovery cohort. Because of strong linkage in the cohort, roughly five DR-DQ haplotypes were treated as single units for association and clustering. The study used immunosequencing to profile the T cell repertoires of around 600 subjects and linked those repertoires to cytomegalovirus serostatus. All discovery cohort repertoires had been generated on a single sequencing platform. Approximately 300 gigabases of sequencing data and tens of millions of unique TCR sequences were included in an early release covering roughly 700 HLA-typed donors. The study combined high-throughput TCR immunosequencing, statistical association of individual TCRs with disease status, and machine learning to predict cytomegalovirus infection status. HLA typing included class I and class II loci at four-digit resolution. To study patterns of TCR occurrence, a later analysis re-analyzed previously published TCR beta repertoires from hundreds of donors and added high-resolution HLA genotyping. Across approximately 400 genotyped donors of the cohort, an average of approximately 240,000 unique TCR beta nucleotide sequences per donor were sequenced, and around 19% of those sequences were non-productive. Of the 398 genotyped donors, over 80% were placed in the genetic ancestry cluster associated with self-reported Caucasian donors. Alongside the repertoire data, information on donor age, sex, ethnicity and CMV serostatus was compiled.

Paper-wide results and their limitations: V-gene and J-gene trimming of TCR beta chains was associated with a missense DCLRE1C variant in a later genetic analysis, and the association was replicated in an independent cohort. Presence/absence analyses assumed roughly uniform sequencing depth across donors, an assumption that may not hold. Most TCR sequences were seen in very few donors, while some public TCRs were found in many individuals. In vitro tests confirmed that a few of the cytomegalovirus-associated TCR beta chains recognize cytomegalovirus antigens. In an earlier analysis of 500 to 650 of the donors, most TCR beta V segments appeared in productive rearrangements about 87% or about 30% of the time, broadly matching IMGT annotations. A further reported finding was that TCR beta sequences accurately predicted the HLA-A and HLA-B alleles for most subjects in the first cohort. Strong co-occurrence of HLA alleles, especially DR and DQ, made assigning TCR associations to individual alleles difficult. Because the 87-base-pair reads could not distinguish some IMGT-functional V segments, including TRBV6-2 and TRBV6-3, those segments were excluded. A later analysis found that most CMV-associated TCR beta chains appeared HLA-restricted, with HLA associations seemingly driven largely by CMV exposure. Linkage disequilibrium might explain the correlated functional status among segregating V segments, but an unknown experimental factor could not be ruled out. According to the authors, the approach could potentially be generalized to other disease states and immunological phenotypes. The classifier was reported to diagnose cytomegalovirus status with high specificity and sensitivity in both the original cohort and the validation cohort. Because HLA typing was unavailable for some donors at each locus, only the typed subset was used in association tests. The sequencing pipeline was judged likely to have produced a cluster of highly shared sequence variants as a technical artifact. In a later analysis, HLA-associated TCR beta chains were found to be more clonally expanded and to have lower generation probabilities than equally common non-associated chains. According to a later genetic analysis, donors in an Asian-associated ancestry cluster had fewer N-insertions in productive TCRs than the approximately 610-donor mean. Because counts were too low, more than 15 rarely observed V segments, including chromosome 9 orphons, were excluded from the earlier analysis of 587 of the donors. Immune exposure information for the cohort was limited to CMV serostatus. The cohort was sequenced for TCR beta chains only, and without alpha or paired-chain data the features that could be detected were limited. A later analysis found that TCR association rates varied across HLA loci, with DRB1 alleles showing the most associated TCRs and HLA-C alleles the fewest. The study listed over 150 TCR beta chains as associated with cytomegalovirus. In a later analysis, several top co-occurrence clusters were reported to appear linked to parvovirus B19, influenza, CMV and Epstein-Barr virus. A later analysis associated 15,000 to 20,000 TCR beta sequences with specific HLA alleles at a false discovery rate of 0.05.

Material for sequencing was PBMCs. The receptor chain draws on TRBV7-7 and TRBJ1-5, with 7 middle bases fitting TRBD1. The source is a man aged 50 or older in good health and CMV-seropositive. The CDR3 sequence is CASSSEQGLRCNQPQNF. The sequenced DNA: TGTGCCAGCAGCTCTGAACAGGGGCTCCGGTGCAATCAGCCCCAGAATTTT.